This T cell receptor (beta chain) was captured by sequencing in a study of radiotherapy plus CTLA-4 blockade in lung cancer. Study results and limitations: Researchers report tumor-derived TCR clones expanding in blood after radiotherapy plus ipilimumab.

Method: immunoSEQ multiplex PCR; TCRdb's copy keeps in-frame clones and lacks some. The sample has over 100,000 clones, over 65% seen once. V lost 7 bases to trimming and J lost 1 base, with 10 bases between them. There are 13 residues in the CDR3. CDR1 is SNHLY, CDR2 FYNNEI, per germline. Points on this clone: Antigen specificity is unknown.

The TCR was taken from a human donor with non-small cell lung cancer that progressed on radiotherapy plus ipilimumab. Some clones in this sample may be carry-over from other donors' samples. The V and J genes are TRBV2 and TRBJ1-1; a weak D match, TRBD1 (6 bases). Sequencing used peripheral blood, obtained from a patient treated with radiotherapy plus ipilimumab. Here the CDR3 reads CASNSDRNTEAFF. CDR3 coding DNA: TGTGCCAGCAACTCGGACAGGAACACTGAAGCTTTCTTT. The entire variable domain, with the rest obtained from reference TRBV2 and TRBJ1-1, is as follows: EPEVTQTPSHQVTQMGQEVILRCVPISNHLYFYWYRQILGQKVEFLVSFYNNEISEKSEIFDDQFSVERPDGSNFTLKIRSTKLEDSAMYFCASNSDRNTEAFFGQGTRLTVV.